This T cell receptor beta chain was sequenced in a study of blood T cell repertoires in COVID-19. Study-level background: The cDNA or gDNA used as material had been derived from T cells, B-cell-depleted T cells, or PBMCs.

Recruitment covered over 20 US areas and drew participants whose ages spanned roughly 18 to 100 years. Assignment of participants to cohorts was predicated upon participant-reported clinical history. Donors of Cohort 3 who recovered were those that had two negative PCRs, clearance, or symptom resolution. Some clones are missing from TCRdb's copy, which holds only in-frame ones; the method was immunoSEQ multiplex PCR. Here the sample spans about 160,000 clones, about four fifths being singletons. This CDR3 has 13 residues. Germline V lookup: CDR1 SQVTM, CDR2 ANQGSEA. V gave up 5 bases and J gave up 4 bases, with 15 bases separating them.

This chain links TRBV29-1 with TRBJ2-7; D is possibly TRBD1 (5 bases). The TCR comes from a woman aged 55-69 years who had recovered from COVID-19. The material sequenced was PBMCs or T cells enriched from blood (not recorded which). CDR3 in DNA: TGCAGCGTTAGTGGGCAGGGTGGATACGAGCAGTACTTC. Translation gives CSVSGQGGYEQYF.